These 17 T cell receptor beta chains share one sample of origin, sequenced in a study of shared clonotypes between healthy human individuals. The naive CD8 fraction comprised CD45RO-negative cells positively selected for CCR7 and excluded terminally differentiated effector memory CD45RA+ cells. The table came from immunoSEQ multiplex PCR; TCRdb's copy has only in-frame clones and leaves some out. This repertoire shows around 650,000 clones, 95% to 97% found once; its top ten account for approximately 0.1%. Sequencing used naive CD8+ T cells sorted from blood. The receptors here all came from a woman aged 25-40 years in good health.

The genes are TRBV28 and TRBJ1-1; no clear D. Germline CDR1 MDHEN, CDR2 SYDVKM. The CDR3 is 15 residues long. The V and J ends lost 2 bases and 3 bases respectively, with 13 bases between them. The CDR3, as DNA: TGTGCCAGCAGTTTAAATGAAGGCTTGGACACTGAAGCTTTCTTT. Protein sequence: CASSLNEGLDTEAFF. The entire variable domain, with the rest obtained from reference TRBV28 and TRBJ1-1, is as follows: DVKVTQSSRYLVKRTGEKVFLECVQDMDHENMFWYRQDPGLGLRLIYFSYDVKMKEKGDIPEGYSVSREKKERFSLILESASTNQTSMYLCASSLNEGLDTEAFFGQGTRLTVV.

The V gene is TRBV21-1, the J gene TRBJ2-7; the table gives TRBD1 as D, unverified against the DNA. TRBV21-1 is an annotated pseudogene. The CDR3 spans 17 residues. In DNA form, the CDR3 reads TGTGCCAGCAGCAAAGACGGAAAGTGGGCTCCGGTCTACGAGCAGTACTTC. Translated: CASSKDGKWAPVYEQYF.

V and J are TRBV7-9 and TRBJ2-4; no clear D gene. Trimming left V 5 bases short and J 1 base short, with 12 bases between. The CDR3 totals 15 residues. Germline CDR1 SEHNR, CDR2 FQNEAQ (reference sequence). This CDR3 reads CASSGMGNAKNIQYF. The CDR3 bases are TGTGCCAGCAGCGGGATGGGGAACGCCAAAAACATTCAGTACTTC.

The rearrangement links TRBV5-6 to TRBJ2-7, with 13 bases identical to TRBD2. The ends lost 4 bases at V and 5 bases at J; junction bases unmatched: 6. CDR1 and CDR2 (germline): SGHDT, YYEEEE. The length of the CDR3 is 15 residues. DNA for the CDR3: TGTGCCAGCAGCCAGCCGACTAGCGGGAGGAACGAGCAGTACTTC. Encoded protein: CASSQPTSGRNEQYF.

This chain joins TRBV7-2 and TRBJ2-7, with a weak D call TRBD1 (5 bases). The CDR3 contains 13 residues. V lost 5 bases, J lost 2 bases, and 10 bases lay in between. Germline CDR1 SGHTA, CDR2 FQGNSA. In nucleotides, the CDR3 is TGTGCCAGCAGCCCCAGGGCCACCTACGAGCAGTACTTC. This sequence encodes CASSPRATYEQYF.

This chain uses TRBV7-9 with TRBJ2-5; a possible D gene is TRBD2 (5 bases). There are 14 residues in the CDR3. CDR1 is SEHNR, CDR2 FQNEAQ, per germline (reference sequence). The ends were cut back, 2 bases at V and 5 bases at J, with 12 bases in the middle. CDR3 loop: CASSLLSGPETQYF. Written as DNA, the CDR3 is TGTGCCAGCAGCTTATTAAGCGGTCCCGAGACCCAGTACTTC.

The V and J genes are TRBV4-1 and TRBJ2-2; D assignment may be TRBD1 or TRBD2 (5 bases each). V was shortened by 3 bases and J by 4 bases, with 9 bases between the two germline ends. The CDR3 loop spans 14 amino acids. Germline V gene data show CDR1 as MGHRA and CDR2 as YSYEKL. This CDR3 reads CASSQGELTGELFF. The CDR3 nucleotides read TGCGCCAGCAGCCAGGGGGAGCTCACCGGGGAGCTGTTTTTT.

The rearrangement links TRBV29-1 to TRBJ1-2, with a weak D call TRBD1 (5 bases). V shed 0 bases and J shed 3 bases, with 11 bases lying between them. CDR1 SQVTM and CDR2 ANQGSEA come from the germline V gene. The CDR3 is 14 residues long. CDR3 coding DNA: TGCAGCGTTGAAGATTCAGGGTATGACTATGGCTACACCTTC. This encodes CSVEDSGYDYGYTF.

The CDR3 region is CASSLESDEQFF. CDR3 DNA sequence: TGTGCCAGCAGTTTAGAAAGCGATGAGCAGTTCTTC. The chain is built from TRBV28 and TRBJ2-1; D call uncertain. The CDR3 runs to 12 residues. Germline CDR1 MDHEN, CDR2 SYDVKM. Trimming took off 2 bases at V and 8 bases at J, with 7 bases between the two ends. The full variable domain, completed using reference TRBV28 and TRBJ2-1, is DVKVTQSSRYLVKRTGEKVFLECVQDMDHENMFWYRQDPGLGLRLIYFSYDVKMKEKGDIPEGYSVSREKKERFSLILESASTNQTSMYLCASSLESDEQFFGPGTRLTVL.

The chain links TRBV19 to TRBJ2-5; tentatively, D is TRBD2 (5 bases). CDR1 LNHDA and CDR2 SQIVND come from the germline V gene (reference sequence). Trimming took 5 bases from V and 0 from J, leaving 19 bases between them. The CDR3 loop spans 17 amino acids. CDR3 in amino acids: CASSEILTGIYQETQYF. CDR3 DNA sequence: TGTGCCAGTAGTGAGATCCTTACGGGAATCTACCAAGAGACCCAGTACTTC.

About this clone: Other DNA sequences in the same sample also yield this CDR3. This sequence joins TRBV15 and TRBJ2-2, with 7 bases identical to TRBD2. Germline CDR1 is LNHNV and CDR2 is YYDKDF (reference sequence). Trimming cost V 0 bases and J 0 bases; bases outside gene matches: 4. The CDR3 sequence is 17 residues long. In DNA, the CDR3 is TGTGCCACCAGCAGAGATAGGCTAGCGGCGAACACCGGGGAGCTGTTTTTT. It is translated as CATSRDRLAANTGELFF.

The V gene is TRBV19, the J gene TRBJ2-7, with 7 bases matching TRBD1. The CDR3 runs to 13 residues. Germline CDR1 LNHDA, CDR2 SQIVND (reference sequence). V was clipped by 5 bases and J by 4 bases; unmatched bases: 5. This chain's CDR3 is CASSGGQSYEQYF. DNA for the CDR3: TGTGCCAGTAGTGGGGGACAGTCTTACGAGCAGTACTTC.

CDR3 protein: CASRSLGTVTTRQYF. In DNA form, the CDR3 reads TGTGCCAGCAGATCACTCGGGACAGTCACTACGAGGCAGTACTTC. The V gene is TRBV28, the J gene TRBJ2-7; 7 positions agree with TRBD1. The CDR3 has 15 amino acids. Germline CDR1 MDHEN, CDR2 SYDVKM. Trimming took 6 bases from V and 9 from J; bases not matched to a gene: 17.

This clone was picked up one time. The gene calls are TRBV9 and TRBJ2-1; the match to TRBD2 covers 8 bases. The germline V gene has CDR1 SGDLS and CDR2 YYNGEE. With 4 bases clipped from V and 9 bases from J, the junction kept 0 bases outside the gene matches. CDR3 size: 11 residues. In DNA, the CDR3 is TGTGCCAGCAGCACTAGCGGTGAGCAGTTCTTC. It encodes CASSTSGEQFF.

V and J are TRBV5-5 and TRBJ1-1, with TRBD1 identical over 9 bases. Germline CDR1 is SGHKS and CDR2 is YYEKEE (reference sequence). The J segment lost 4 bases and the V segment lost 4 bases, leaving 14 bases of the junction unmatched. The CDR3 consists of 17 residues. CDR3 in amino acids: CASSAGQGLVGSTEAFF. The DNA of the CDR3 is TGTGCCAGCAGCGCGGGACAGGGTTTGGTGGGGAGCACTGAAGCTTTCTTT.

This clone has a single count. This same CDR3 is encoded by further DNA sequences in the sample. The chain combines TRBV11-2 with TRBJ2-7, with 11 bases aligning to TRBD2. The V segment lost 5 bases and the J segment 0 bases; nucleotides outside the gene matches: 0. CDR3 size: 14 residues. Germline V gene lookup returns CDR1 SGHAT and CDR2 FQNNGV. The CDR3 is CASSLAGGSYEQYF. CDR3 sequence (DNA): TGTGCCAGCAGCCTAGCGGGAGGCTCCTACGAGCAGTACTTC.

The rearrangement joins TRBV19 to TRBJ2-3; possibly TRBD2 for D (6 bases). Germline CDR1 is LNHDA and CDR2 is SQIVND (reference sequence). V lost 1 base to trimming and J lost 2 bases, with 16 bases between them. The CDR3 loop spans 17 amino acids. The CDR3 bases are TGTGCCAGTAGTATAGCTGGAGGGCCAGTCTTCACAGATACGCAGTATTTT. Its translation: CASSIAGGPVFTDTQYF.